The 7 T cell receptor beta chains below come from one sample, sequenced in a study of blood T cell repertoires in COVID-19. TCRdb's copy holds only in-frame clones and misses some; the assay was immunoSEQ multiplex PCR. Of about 300,000 clones in the sample, 90% to 95% were seen once. Input material: peripheral blood. Receptor source: a woman in her 30s with COVID-19, enrolled during active disease.

The V gene is TRBV18, the J gene TRBJ2-5; TRBD2 matches at 12 bases. CDR1 and CDR2 from the germline V gene are KGHSH and LQKENI. V was pared by 0 bases and J by 3 bases, with 5 bases of the junction left unmatched. The CDR3 runs to 17 residues. The CDR3 DNA reads as TGTGCCAGCTCACCACCAGGACTAGCGGGATTGGAAGAGACCCAGTACTTC. It encodes CASSPPGLAGLEETQYF.

The gene calls are TRBV28 and TRBJ1-6, with D tentatively TRBD1 (6 bases). CDR3 length: 21 residues. Trimming left V 6 bases short and J 0 bases short, with 27 bases between. Germline V gives CDR1 MDHEN, CDR2 SYDVKM. As DNA, the CDR3 is TGTGCCAGCAGCTTACCCCCCCAGGGGCAGGTTTTTAGCTCCTATAATTCACCCCTCCACTTT. It translates to CASSLPPQGQVFSSYNSPLHF.

The chain is built from TRBV5-5 and TRBJ2-7; TRBD1 might be the D (6 bases). The CDR3 extends over 14 amino acids. Per the germline V gene, CDR1 is SGHKS and CDR2 is YYEKEE (reference sequence). V was pared by 1 base and J by 1 base, with 9 bases between. CDR3 in amino acids: CASSLITGSYEQYF. In DNA, the CDR3 is TGTGCCAGCAGCTTGATCACAGGGTCCTACGAGCAGTACTTC.

In this sample, this clone turned up once. The chain couples TRBV3-1 (or the pseudogene TRBV3-2) to TRBJ1-4, with a weak D call TRBD1 (5 bases). Trimming took 1 base from V and 0 from J, leaving 15 bases between them. The CDR3 covers 18 residues. CDR1 is LGHDT and CDR2 is YNNKEL in the germline V gene (reference sequence). The CDR3, as DNA: TGTGCCAGCAGCCAAGGGGTTGACAGCTATGCAACTAATGAAAAACTGTTTTTT. Translation: CASSQGVDSYATNEKLFF.

The J gene is TRBJ1-2, the V gene TRBV5-6, with TRBD1 matching over 8 bases. CDR1 SGHDT and CDR2 YYEEEE come from the germline V gene. V lost 5 bases and J lost 8; bases outside the gene matches: 8. The CDR3 has 13 amino acids. In DNA, the CDR3 is TGTGCCAGCAGAGCGCCAGGGGGCGGAGGCTACACCTTC. Residues: CASRAPGGGGYTF. The whole variable domain, filled in from reference TRBV5-6 and TRBJ1-2, reads DAGVTQSPTHLIKTRGQQVTLRCSPKSGHDTVSWYQQALGQGPQFIFQYYEEEERQRGNFPDRFSGHQFPNYSSELNVNALLLGDSALYLCASRAPGGGGYTFGSGTRLTVV.

Comment on this clone: At the DNA level, this CDR3 is encoded by other sequences in the same sample as well. V usage is TRBV5-1 and J usage is TRBJ1-1; maybe TRBD1 (5 bases). Germline lookup yields CDR1 SGHRS and CDR2 YFSETQ. V was cut by 0 bases and J by 1 base, with 7 bases left in between. This CDR3 region has 14 residues. CDR3 amino acids: CASSLAGQNTEAFF. DNA of the CDR3: TGCGCCAGCAGCTTGGCCGGACAGAACACTGAAGCTTTCTTT.

This chain connects TRBV5-1 to TRBJ2-2; no firm D call. The V gene's germline CDR1 is SGHRS and CDR2 YFSETQ. The CDR3 is 14 amino acids. The V end was cut by 4 bases, the J end by 6 bases, with 13 bases between. The DNA of the CDR3 is TGCGCCAGCAGCCTAAACGTGTGGTCCGGGGAGCTGTTTTTT. This gives the protein CASSLNVWSGELFF.